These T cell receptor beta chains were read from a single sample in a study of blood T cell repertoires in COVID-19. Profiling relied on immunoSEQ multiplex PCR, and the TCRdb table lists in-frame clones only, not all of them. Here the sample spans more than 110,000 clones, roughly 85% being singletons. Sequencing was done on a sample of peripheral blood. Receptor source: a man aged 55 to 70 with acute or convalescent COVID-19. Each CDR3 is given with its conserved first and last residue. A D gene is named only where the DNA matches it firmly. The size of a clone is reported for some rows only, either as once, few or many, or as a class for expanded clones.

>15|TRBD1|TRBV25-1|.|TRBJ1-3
CASSESRGQGNTIYF
TGTGCCAGCAGTGAATCCAGGGGGCAAGGAAACACCATATATTTT
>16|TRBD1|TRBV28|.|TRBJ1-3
CASSFLRGQGENTIYF
TGTGCCAGCAGTTTTCTCCGGGGACAGGGTGAAAACACCATATATTTT
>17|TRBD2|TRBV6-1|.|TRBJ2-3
CASSGRGGRAGTDTQYF
TGTGCCAGCAGTGGCCGAGGTGGGAGGGCCGGCACAGATACGCAGTATTTT
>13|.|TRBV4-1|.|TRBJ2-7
CASSPRTVGEQYF
TGCGCCAGCAGCCCCCGGACAGTCGGGGAGCAGTACTTC
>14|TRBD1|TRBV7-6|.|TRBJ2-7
CASSLDRGTYEQYF
TGTGCCAGCAGCTTAGACAGGGGCACCTACGAGCAGTACTTC
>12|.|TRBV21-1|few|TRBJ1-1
CASSKGDSEAFF
TGTGCCAGCAGCAAAGGGGACAGTGAAGCTTTCTTT
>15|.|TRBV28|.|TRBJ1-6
CASIGGFSYNSPLHF
TGTGCCAGCATTGGAGGGTTCTCCTATAATTCACCCCTCCACTTT
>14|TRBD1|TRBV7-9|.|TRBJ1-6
CASSLPGGNSPLHF
TGTGCCAGCAGCTTGCCAGGGGGGAATTCACCCCTCCACTTT
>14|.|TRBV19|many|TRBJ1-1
CASSPGLMNTEAFF
TGTGCCAGTAGTCCGGGACTGATGAACACTGAAGCTTTCTTT
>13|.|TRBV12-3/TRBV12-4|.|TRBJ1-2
CASSSDTVYGYTF
TGTGCCAGCAGTTCGGACACCGTCTATGGCTACACCTTC
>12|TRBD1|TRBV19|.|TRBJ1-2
CASTDRGRGYTF
TGTGCCAGCACCGACAGGGGACGAGGCTACACCTTC
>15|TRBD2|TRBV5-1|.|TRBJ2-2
CASSLVAGGTGELFF
TGCGCCAGCAGCTTGGTAGCGGGAGGGACCGGGGAGCTGTTTTTT
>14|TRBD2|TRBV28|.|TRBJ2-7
CASSPLAGGNEQYF
TGTGCCAGCAGTCCCTTAGCGGGAGGGAACGAGCAGTACTTC
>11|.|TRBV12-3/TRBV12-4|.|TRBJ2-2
CASTLTGELFF
TGTGCCAGCACCCTCACCGGGGAGCTGTTTTTT
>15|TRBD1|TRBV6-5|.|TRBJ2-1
CASSPGTGYSNEQFF
TGTGCCAGCAGTCCCGGGACAGGGTATTCCAATGAGCAGTTCTTC
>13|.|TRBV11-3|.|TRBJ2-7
CASSLVQGYEQYF
TGTGCCAGCAGCTTAGTTCAGGGTTACGAGCAGTACTTC
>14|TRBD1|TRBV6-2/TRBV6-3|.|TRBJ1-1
CASSTGGAGTEAFF
TGTGCCAGCAGCACAGGGGGCGCGGGCACTGAAGCTTTCTTT